Following are 16 T cell receptor beta chains from one sample sequenced in a study of blood T cell repertoires in COVID-19. The table came from immunoSEQ multiplex PCR; TCRdb's copy has only in-frame clones and leaves some out. Of about 260,000 clones in the sample, more than 90% were seen once. Sequencing used peripheral blood. The source is a person aged 18-35 years with COVID-19, enrolled during active disease.

The rearrangement joins TRBV5-1 to TRBJ2-2; 7 bases map to TRBD2. The CDR3 covers 15 residues. Per the germline V gene, CDR1 is SGHRS and CDR2 is YFSETQ. Trimming at V came to 4 bases and at J to 2 bases, leaving 5 bases not matched to a gene. The CDR3 nucleotides are TGCGCCAGCAGCGCAAGCGGGGTAAACACCGGGGAGCTGTTTTTT. Translated, it gives CASSASGVNTGELFF.

This clone was detected only once. The V call is TRBV28, the J call TRBJ1-3; D is uncertain. CDR3 length: 12 amino acids. Germline-derived CDR1 and CDR2 are MDHEN and SYDVKM. Deletions cut 2 bases from V and 4 bases from J, with 3 bases between. CDR3 coding DNA: TGTGCCAGCAGTTTAACAGGAAACACCATATATTTT. It codes for CASSLTGNTIYF.

J is TRBJ2-5 and V is TRBV29-1; D unclear. The CDR3 sequence is 12 residues long. Trimming stripped 6 bases from V and 5 bases from J, with 13 bases between. CDR1 SQVTM and CDR2 ANQGSEA come from the germline V gene. CDR3 loop: CSVVGPRETQYF. The CDR3 region has the DNA TGCAGCGTCGTGGGTCCCAGGGAGACCCAGTACTTC.

This chain links TRBV29-1 with TRBJ2-6; 14 nucleotides match TRBD2. Trimming took 5 bases from V and 2 from J; bases not matched to a gene: 11. This CDR3 is built from 19 residues. Germline CDR1 is SQVTM and CDR2 is ANQGSEA. The CDR3 region is CSVLGPTSGRAPGANVLTF. The CDR3 nucleotides are TGCAGCGTTCTGGGCCCGACTAGCGGGAGGGCCCCTGGGGCCAACGTCCTGACTTTC. The full variable domain, in which reference TRBV29-1 and TRBJ2-6 provide the parts outside the CDR3, is SAVISQKPSRDICQRGTSLTIQCQVDSQVTMMFWYRQQPGQSLTLIATANQGSEATYESGFVIDKFPISRPNLTFSTLTVSNMSPEDSSIYLCSVLGPTSGRAPGANVLTFGAGSRLTVL.

The chain combines TRBV6-5 with TRBJ1-2; 9 nucleotides agree with TRBD1. Trimming cost V 6 bases and J 4 bases; bases outside gene matches: 6. CDR3 size: 14 residues. In germline, CDR1 is MNHEY, CDR2 SVGAGI. In DNA form, the CDR3 reads TGTGCCAGCAGCATCTGGACAGGGGCCTATGGCTACACCTTC. This codes for CASSIWTGAYGYTF.

The chain uses TRBV7-2 and TRBJ2-3; 11 positions agree with TRBD2. The V gene's germline CDR1 is SGHTA and CDR2 FQGNSA. The CDR3 totals 17 residues. V dropped 4 bases and J dropped 4; count of bases not matched to a gene: 10. The CDR3 sequence is CASSSRPTSGNADTQYF. The CDR3 DNA reads as TGTGCCAGCAGCTCCCGACCGACTAGCGGGAACGCAGATACGCAGTATTTT.

The DNA of the CDR3 is TGCGCCAGCAGCCAAATTCTCAGAATGGCTCGGGACAGGGGTAACTATGGCTACACCTTC. Encoded protein: CASSQILRMARDRGNYGYTF. J is TRBJ1-2 and V is TRBV4-1, with 10 bases lining up with TRBD1. Per the germline V gene, CDR1 is MGHRA and CDR2 is YSYEKL. This CDR3 contains 20 residues. V trimming: 2 bases; J trimming: 1 base; junction bases outside the gene matches: 16.

The chain carries TRBV5-4 and TRBJ2-3; 9 nucleotides align to TRBD2. The J segment lost 3 bases and the V segment lost 0 bases, leaving 5 bases of the junction unmatched. The CDR3 length is 16 residues. The germline gives CDR1 SGHNT, CDR2 YYREEE (reference sequence). CDR3 bases: TGTGCCAGCAGCTTGGAGGTAGCGGGAGTAACAGATACGCAGTATTTT. Translation gives CASSLEVAGVTDTQYF.

This chain joins TRBV27 and TRBJ2-1; the D gene is possibly TRBD2 (6 bases). Germline V CDR1 and CDR2: MNHEY, SMNVEV (reference sequence). The CDR3 sequence is 14 residues long. Trimming pared 8 bases from V and 15 bases from J, leaving 26 bases between. The CDR3 DNA is TGTGCCAGCCGTGTGTCGGGTAGCGGCCACTCATGGTTCTTC. Protein: CASRVSGSGHSWFF.

The chain uses TRBV4-2 and TRBJ1-4; tentative D call: TRBD1 (6 bases). CDR1 is LGHNA, CDR2 YNFKEQ, per germline. V was shortened by 1 base and J by 0 bases, with 9 bases between the two germline ends. The CDR3 runs 16 residues. CDR3 in amino acids: CASSQVGASTNEKLFF. CDR3 nucleotide sequence: TGTGCCAGCAGCCAAGTGGGGGCATCAACTAATGAAAAACTGTTTTTT.

V usage is TRBV2 and J usage is TRBJ2-7; D is ambiguous. V was trimmed by 4 bases and J by 6 bases, leaving 13 bases between them. Germline values: CDR1 SNHLY, CDR2 FYNNEI. The CDR3 has 13 amino acids. As DNA, the CDR3 is TGTGCCAGCAGTGGCATCCCCCTCGGCGAGCAGTACTTC. As protein: CASSGIPLGEQYF.

The chain uses TRBV19 and TRBJ2-7, with 9 bases identical to TRBD2. Germline assignment: CDR1 LNHDA and CDR2 SQIVND (reference sequence). Trimming took 5 bases from V and 6 from J; bases not matched to a gene: 8. The CDR3 is 14 residues long. CDR3 sequence: CASSQLAGAGEQYF. In DNA, the CDR3 is TGTGCCAGTAGTCAACTAGCGGGCGCGGGCGAGCAGTACTTC.

V and J are TRBV2 and TRBJ1-3, with TRBD1 identical over 7 bases. The trim removed 6 bases at V and 4 bases at J, leaving 9 bases unmatched. Germline lookup yields CDR1 SNHLY and CDR2 FYNNEI. The CDR3 spans 15 residues. CDR3 protein: CASRKNPTGGNTIYF. CDR3 nucleotides: TGTGCCAGCAGAAAGAACCCGACAGGGGGAAACACCATATATTTT.

V gene TRBV10-1 combines with J gene TRBJ2-1; D perhaps matches TRBD1 (6 bases). Trimming cost V 11 bases and J 9 bases, with 20 bases left between them. This CDR3 contains 13 residues. Looked up from germline, CDR1 is WNHNN and CDR2 is SYGVQD (reference sequence). CDR3 region: CAPRPLGAGEQFF. DNA for the CDR3: TGCGCCCCTCGCCCCCTGGGGGCCGGTGAGCAGTTCTTC.

This rearrangement joins TRBV13 to TRBJ2-1; 11 bases are shared with TRBD1. Trimming cost V 4 bases and J 9 bases; bases outside gene matches: 11. Germline V CDR1 and CDR2: PRHDT, FYEKMQ (reference sequence). This CDR3 spans 16 amino acids. The CDR3 bases are TGTGCCAGCAGCTCGTTCCGGGACAGGGGGTTTTTTGAGCAGTTCTTC. It yields the protein CASSSFRDRGFFEQFF.

The CDR3 reads CASSHRQINSPLHF. CDR3 nucleotide sequence: TGTGCCAGCAGCCACCGACAGATTAATTCACCCCTCCACTTT. The genes are TRBV3-1 (or the pseudogene TRBV3-2) and TRBJ1-6, with a possible D match to TRBD1 (5 bases). There are 14 residues in the CDR3. Trimming took 3 bases from V and 6 from J, leaving 9 bases between them. Germline lookup yields CDR1 LGHDT and CDR2 YNNKEL (reference sequence).